The clone carrying this TCR beta chain was observed once. Its target is not known. Amplification used 60 Vbeta primers and 13 Jbeta primers. The method was immunoSEQ multiplex PCR; TCRdb's version includes in-frame clones alone and lacks a portion of them. The profile shows around 100,000 clones, over 65% of them singletons. This specimen belongs to a study of cytomegalovirus exposure and HLA in healthy donors. The CDR3 consists of 15 residues. Trimming stripped 3 bases from V and 0 bases from J, with 10 bases between. Germline loops: CDR1 SGHTA, CDR2 FQGNSA. General study points: Later analysis demonstrated an association between a missense DCLRE1C variant and TCR beta V- and J-gene trimming.

The receptor was derived from a female donor in good health and CMV-seropositive. Sequenced sample: PBMCs. The J gene is TRBJ2-3, the V gene TRBV7-2, with D tentatively TRBD1 (5 bases). The CDR3 DNA reads TGTGCCAGCAGCTTGCAGTCAGGGAGCACAGATACGCAGTATTTT. It is translated as CASSLQSGSTDTQYF.